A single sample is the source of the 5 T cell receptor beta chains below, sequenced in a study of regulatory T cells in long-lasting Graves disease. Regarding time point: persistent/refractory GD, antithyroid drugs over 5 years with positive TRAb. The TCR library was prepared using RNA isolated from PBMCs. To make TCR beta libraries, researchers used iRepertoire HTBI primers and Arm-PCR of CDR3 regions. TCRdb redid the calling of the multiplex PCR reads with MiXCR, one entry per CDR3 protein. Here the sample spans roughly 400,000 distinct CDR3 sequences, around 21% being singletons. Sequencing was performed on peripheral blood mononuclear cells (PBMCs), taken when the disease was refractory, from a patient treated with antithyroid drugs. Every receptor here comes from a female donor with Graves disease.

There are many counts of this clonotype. The CDR3 DNA sequence: TGTGCCAGCAGCTTAGTGACTGCCAAGTTCGTCGAGCAGTACTTC. This translates into CASSLVTAKFVEQYF. The V call is TRBV7-2, the J call TRBJ2-7; D remains ambiguous. V dropped 1 base and J dropped 6 bases, with 16 bases sitting between them. Per the germline V gene, CDR1 is SGHTA and CDR2 is FQGNSA. The CDR3 consists of 15 residues. The full variable domain, in which reference TRBV7-2 and TRBJ2-7 provide the parts outside the CDR3, is GAGVSQSPSNKVTEKGKDVELRCDPISGHTALYWYRQSLGQGLEFLIYFQGNSAPDKSGLPSDRFSAERTGGSVSTLTIQRTQQEDSAVYLCASSLVTAKFVEQYFGPGTRLTVT.

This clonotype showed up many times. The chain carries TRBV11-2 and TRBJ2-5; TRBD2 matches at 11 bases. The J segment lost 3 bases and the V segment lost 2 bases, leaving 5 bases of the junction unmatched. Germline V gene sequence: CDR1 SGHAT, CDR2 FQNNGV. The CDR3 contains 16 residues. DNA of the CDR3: TGTGCCAGCAGCTTAACTAGCGGGGGAAAGGAAGAGACCCAGTACTTC. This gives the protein CASSLTSGGKEETQYF.

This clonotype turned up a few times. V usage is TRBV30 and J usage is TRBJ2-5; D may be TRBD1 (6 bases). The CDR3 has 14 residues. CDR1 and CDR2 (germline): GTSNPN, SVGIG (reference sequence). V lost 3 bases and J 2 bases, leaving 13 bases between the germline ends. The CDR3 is CAWRGQTAQETQYF. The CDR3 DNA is TGTGCCTGGAGAGGACAGACGGCACAAGAGACCCAGTACTTC.

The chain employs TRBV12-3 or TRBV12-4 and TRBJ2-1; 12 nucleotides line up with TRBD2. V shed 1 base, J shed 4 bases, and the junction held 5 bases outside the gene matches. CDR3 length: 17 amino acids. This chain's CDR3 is CASSLGLAGGVYNEQFF. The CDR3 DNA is TGTGCCAGCAGTTTAGGCCTAGCGGGAGGGGTGTACAATGAGCAGTTCTTC.

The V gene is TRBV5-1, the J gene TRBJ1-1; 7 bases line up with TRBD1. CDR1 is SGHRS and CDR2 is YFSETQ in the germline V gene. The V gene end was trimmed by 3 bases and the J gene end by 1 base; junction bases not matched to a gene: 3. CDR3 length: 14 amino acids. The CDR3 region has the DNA TGCGCCAGCAGCTCGGGACAGAAGAACACTGAAGCTTTCTTT. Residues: CASSSGQKNTEAFF.